The 10 T cell receptor beta chains given below trace back to one sample, sequenced in a study of T cell responses to AZD1222 COVID-19 vaccine. The method was immunoSEQ multiplex PCR; TCRdb's version includes in-frame clones alone and lacks a portion of them. The sample includes more than 90,000 clones, about 88% of them seen just once. The sequencing used peripheral blood, collected 28 days after the second AZD1222 dose. These TCRs come from an adult who received the AZD1222 COVID-19 vaccine.

The CDR3 region is CASSSIEGEQFF. DNA of the CDR3: TGTGCCAGCAGCTCAATAGAGGGTGAGCAGTTCTTC. The V gene is TRBV7-9, the J gene TRBJ2-1, with a tentative D call TRBD2 (5 bases). V was cut by 4 bases and J by 9 bases, with 10 bases left in between. CDR1 SEHNR and CDR2 FQNEAQ come from the germline V gene (reference sequence). The CDR3 covers 12 residues.

The V and J genes are TRBV6-1 and TRBJ1-2, with D tentatively TRBD1 (5 bases). Germline values: CDR1 MNHNS, CDR2 SASEGT. The CDR3 totals 13 residues. Trimming removed 1 base from V and 6 bases from J, with 9 bases in between. CDR3 protein: CASSEGGQDGYTF. In nucleotides, the CDR3 is TGTGCCAGCAGTGAAGGGGGCCAGGATGGCTACACCTTC.

V gene TRBV9 combines with J gene TRBJ1-3; D gene unclear. Trimming removed 4 bases at V and 4 bases at J, with 18 bases between. Germline CDR1 reads SGDLS; CDR2 reads YYNGEE. This CDR3 contains 16 residues. The CDR3 nucleotides read TGTGCCAGCAGCTCTAACGAAGGGCGACCGGGAAACACCATATATTTT. It is translated as CASSSNEGRPGNTIYF. Full variable domain (remainder filled in from reference TRBV9 and TRBJ1-3): DSGVTQTPKHLITATGQRVTLRCSPRSGDLSVYWYQQSLDQGLQFLIQYYNGEERAKGNILERFSAQQFPDLHSELNLSSLELGDSALYFCASSSNEGRPGNTIYFGEGSWLTVV.

CDR3: CASTNTGVVTEAFF. CDR3 in DNA: TGTGCCAGCACTAACACAGGGGTCGTTACTGAAGCTTTCTTT. The chain has TRBV28 and TRBJ1-1, with 7 bases identical to TRBD1. V trimming: 7 bases; J trimming: 5 bases; junction bases outside the gene matches: 10. The CDR3 is 14 amino acids. Germline CDR1 reads MDHEN; CDR2 reads SYDVKM.

The J gene is TRBJ2-1, the V gene TRBV7-6; 12 positions match TRBD2. The J segment lost 5 bases and the V segment lost 0 bases, leaving 8 bases of the junction unmatched. The CDR3 length is 18 residues. Germline CDR1 is SGHVS and CDR2 is FNYEAQ. As DNA, the CDR3 is TGTGCCAGCAGCTTAGCGATGCCGGGACTAGCGGGCAACAATGAGCAGTTCTTC. This encodes CASSLAMPGLAGNNEQFF. The variable domain in full, completed from reference TRBV7-6 and TRBJ2-1, reads GAGVSQSPRYKVTKRGQDVALRCDPISGHVSLYWYRQALGQGPEFLTYFNYEAQQDKSGLPNDRFSAERPEGSISTLTIQRTEQRDSAMYRCASSLAMPGLAGNNEQFFGPGTRLTVL.

The chain recombines TRBV19 with TRBJ1-1; tentative D call: TRBD1 (6 bases). Trimming removed 7 bases from V and 4 bases from J, with 13 bases in between. The CDR3 is 13 residues long. Germline V gives CDR1 LNHDA, CDR2 SQIVND (reference sequence). In nucleotides, the CDR3 is TGTGCCAGTACTATCACAGGGACCACTGAAGCTTTCTTT. Amino acids: CASTITGTTEAFF. Full variable domain (remainder filled in from reference TRBV19 and TRBJ1-1): DGGITQSPKYLFRKEGQNVTLSCEQNLNHDAMYWYRQDPGQGLRLIYYSQIVNDFQKGDIAEGYSVSREKKESFPLTVTSAQKNPTAFYLCASTITGTTEAFFGQGTRLTVV.

The V and J genes are TRBV28 and TRBJ2-3; possibly TRBD1 for D (6 bases). The CDR3 is 18 residues long. The germline V gene has CDR1 MDHEN and CDR2 SYDVKM. Trimming took 4 bases from V and 0 from J, leaving 20 bases between them. CDR3 in amino acids: CASSYGTFRSTSTDTQYF. The CDR3 bases are TGTGCCAGCAGTTATGGGACATTCCGCTCGACTAGCACAGATACGCAGTATTTT.

V is TRBV28 and J is TRBJ2-7; 10 bases fit TRBD1. J gave up 2 bases and V 4 bases, and 2 bases lay outside the gene matches. Germline CDR1 MDHEN, CDR2 SYDVKM. The CDR3 loop spans 14 amino acids. DNA for the CDR3: TGTGCCAGCAGTTCTGGGACAGGGGCCTACGAGCAGTACTTC. Protein: CASSSGTGAYEQYF.

The gene calls are TRBV27 and TRBJ2-4, with 7 bases identical to TRBD1. The ends lost 2 bases at V and 4 bases at J; junction bases unmatched: 8. The length of the CDR3 is 16 residues. CDR1 is MNHEY and CDR2 is SMNVEV in the germline V gene (reference sequence). Here the CDR3 reads CASSLAPGQRKNIQYF. CDR3 bases: TGTGCCAGCAGTTTAGCCCCGGGACAGAGAAAAAACATTCAGTACTTC.

This clone was detected only once. The rearrangement joins TRBV5-4 to TRBJ1-1; the match to TRBD1 covers 7 bases. This CDR3 comprises 14 residues. Germline lookup yields CDR1 SGHNT and CDR2 YYREEE (reference sequence). J was trimmed by 6 bases and V by 0 bases; bases with no gene match: 5. CDR3 sequence: CASSLVGQVAEAFF. The CDR3 DNA reads as TGTGCCAGCAGCTTGGTTGGACAGGTGGCTGAAGCTTTCTTT.